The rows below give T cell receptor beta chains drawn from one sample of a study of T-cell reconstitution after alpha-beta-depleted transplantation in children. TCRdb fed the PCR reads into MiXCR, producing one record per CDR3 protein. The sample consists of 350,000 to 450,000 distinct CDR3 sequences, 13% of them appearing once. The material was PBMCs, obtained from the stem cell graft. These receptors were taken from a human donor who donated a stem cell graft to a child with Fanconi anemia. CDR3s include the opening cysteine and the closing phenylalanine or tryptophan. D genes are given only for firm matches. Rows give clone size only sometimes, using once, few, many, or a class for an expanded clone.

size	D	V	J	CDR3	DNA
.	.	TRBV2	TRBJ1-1	CASLTEVNTEPFF	TGTGCCAGCCTGACGGAAGTGAACACTGAACCTTTCTTT
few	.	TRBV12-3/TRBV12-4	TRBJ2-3	CASSSSTSGTSTDTQYF	.
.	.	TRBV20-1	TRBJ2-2	CSASQDTGELFF	TGCAGTGCCAGCCAGGACACCGGGGAGCTGTTTTTT
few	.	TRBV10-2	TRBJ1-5	CASSEAYSNQPQHF	TGCGCCAGCAGTGAGGCCTATAGCAATCAGCCCCAGCATTTT
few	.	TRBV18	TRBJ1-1	CASSPPSGKNTEAFF	TGTGCCAGCTCACCACCATCAGGGAAGAACACTGAAGCTTTCTTT
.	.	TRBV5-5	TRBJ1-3	CASRTDSLSGNTIYF	TGTGCCAGCAGGACCGACAGCCTCTCTGGAAACACCATATATTTT
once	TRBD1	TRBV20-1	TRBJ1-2	CSASPTLTGGVDYGYTF	TGCAGTGCTAGTCCTACTCTTACAGGGGGCGTTGACTATGGCTACACCTTC
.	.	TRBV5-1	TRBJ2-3	CASSFSAYTDTQYF	TGCGCCAGCAGCTTTTCGGCCTACACAGATACGCAGTATTTT
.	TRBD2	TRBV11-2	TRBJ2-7	CASSTLTSASSYEQYF	TGTGCCAGCAGCACCCTCACTAGCGCGAGCTCCTACGAGCAGTACTTC
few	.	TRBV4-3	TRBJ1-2	CASSQERGSTSTGYTF	TGCGCCAGCAGCCAAGAACGGGGGAGCACCTCGACTGGCTACACCTTC
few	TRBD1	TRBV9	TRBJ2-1	CASSARTGVLNEQFF	TGTGCCAGCAGCGCCAGGACAGGGGTTTTGAATGAGCAGTTCTTC
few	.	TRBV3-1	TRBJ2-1	CASSQVSLTQQFF	TGTGCCAGCAGCCAAGTGTCGCTCACTCAGCAGTTCTTC